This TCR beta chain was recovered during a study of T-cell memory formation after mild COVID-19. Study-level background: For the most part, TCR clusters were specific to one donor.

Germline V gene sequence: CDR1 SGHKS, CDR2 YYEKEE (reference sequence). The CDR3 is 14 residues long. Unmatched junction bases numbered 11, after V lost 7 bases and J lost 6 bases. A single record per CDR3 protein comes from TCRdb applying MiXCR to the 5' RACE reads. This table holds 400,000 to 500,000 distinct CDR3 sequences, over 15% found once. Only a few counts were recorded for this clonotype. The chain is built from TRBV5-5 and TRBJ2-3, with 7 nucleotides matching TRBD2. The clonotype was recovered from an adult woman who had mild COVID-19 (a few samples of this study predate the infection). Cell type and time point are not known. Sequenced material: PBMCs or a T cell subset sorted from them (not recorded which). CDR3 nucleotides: TGTGCCAGCCGGGACCGAGGAGCGGGGGATACGCAGTATTTT. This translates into CASRDRGAGDTQYF.